The rows below give T cell receptor beta chains drawn from one sample of a study of cytomegalovirus exposure and HLA in healthy donors. Profiled with immunoSEQ multiplex PCR; TCRdb holds only in-frame clones, not every one. The data include tens of thousands of clones; the top ten clones carry roughly an eighth. Sequencing was carried out using PBMCs. Receptors were obtained from a woman in her fifties or sixties in good health and CMV-seropositive. Both conserved end residues are part of each CDR3. The D gene is left open where the match is weak.

j_gene	v_gene	d_gene	CDR3aa	CDR3nt
TRBJ1-2	TRBV28	-	CASTTGGGGPYGYTF	TGTGCCAGCACCACCGGGGGAGGAGGGCCCTATGGCTACACCTTC
TRBJ2-5	TRBV5-1	-	CASSLGRGQETQYF	TGCGCCAGCAGCTTGGGCCGGGGGCAAGAGACCCAGTACTTC
TRBJ2-7	TRBV4-1	-	CASSQQQGHEQYF	TGCGCCAGCAGCCAACAACAGGGCCACGAGCAGTACTTC
TRBJ1-6	TRBV11-2	-	CASSAYRDSPLHF	TGTGCCAGCAGCGCGTACAGGGATTCACCCCTCCACTTT
TRBJ2-3	TRBV7-9	TRBD2	CASTPTLLAGLYF	TGTGCCAGCACCCCTACCTTACTAGCGGGGCTGTATTTT
TRBJ2-1	TRBV4-2	TRBD2	CASSQPSGGINEQFF	TGTGCCAGCAGCCAACCCAGCGGGGGGATAAATGAGCAGTTCTTC
TRBJ1-2	TRBV6-5	-	CASRPTGYGYTF	TGTGCCAGCAGACCAACAGGGTATGGCTACACCTTC
TRBJ2-2	TRBV19	TRBD2	CASSLRLAGIVGELFF	TGTGCCAGTAGTTTGAGACTAGCGGGGATTGTCGGGGAGCTGTTTTTT
TRBJ2-7	TRBV5-1	-	CASSLLGVYEQYF	TGCGCCAGCAGCTTGCTCGGGGTTTACGAGCAGTACTTC
TRBJ2-7	TRBV18	TRBD1	CASSPGTGGHEQSF	TGTGCCAGCTCGCCCGGGACAGGGGGGCACGAGCAGTCCTTC
TRBJ2-7	TRBV5-1	TRBD1	CASSEVGDRAYEQYF	TGCGCCAGCAGCGAGGTAGGGGACAGGGCCTACGAGCAGTACTTC
TRBJ2-7	TRBV6-5	TRBD1	CASSYTGQGSYEQYF	TGTGCCAGCAGTTATACTGGACAGGGCTCCTACGAGCAGTACTTC
TRBJ2-7	TRBV19	-	CASSIAAGIVNEQYF	TGTGCCAGTAGTATCGCGGCAGGGATAGTCAACGAGCAGTACTTC
TRBJ1-6	TRBV18	-	CASSPSETRIQPLHF	TGTGCCAGCTCTCCTTCCGAGACCAGGATTCAACCCCTCCACTTT
TRBJ1-3	TRBV9	TRBD1	CASSEGETGANTIYF	TGTGCCAGCAGCGAGGGGGAGACAGGGGCAAACACCATATATTTT
TRBJ1-1	TRBV4-1	-	CASSRPRGGLSVNTEAFF	TGCGCCAGCAGCCGACCCCGAGGGGGTCTGAGTGTTAACACTGAAGCTTTCTTT
TRBJ2-7	TRBV4-1	TRBD1	CASSQAVGQGYEQYF	TGCGCCAGCAGCCAAGCCGTGGGACAGGGATACGAGCAGTACTTC
TRBJ1-3	TRBV2	-	CASSDWQSGNTIYF	TGTGCCAGCAGTGACTGGCAGTCTGGAAACACCATATATTTT
TRBJ1-1	TRBV6-6	-	CASSYELMNTEAFF	TGTGCCAGCAGTTACGAGTTGATGAACACTGAAGCTTTCTTT
TRBJ1-4	TRBV7-9	-	CASSLYNAGLNEKLFF	TGTGCCAGCAGCTTATATAATGCGGGCCTCAATGAAAAACTGTTTTTT
TRBJ2-5	TRBV4-2	TRBD2	CASSQGTSGGAPEQYF	TGTGCCAGCAGCCAAGGGACTAGCGGGGGGGCCCCTGAGCAGTACTTC
TRBJ1-5	TRBV27	-	CASRATNSNQPQHF	TGTGCCAGCAGGGCCACGAATAGCAATCAGCCCCAGCATTTT
TRBJ2-3	TRBV9	-	CASSVVGAGGTDTQYF	TGTGCCAGCAGCGTAGTAGGAGCAGGGGGCACAGATACGCAGTATTTT
TRBJ2-1	TRBV7-2	-	CASSFGLQYNEQFF	TGTGCCAGCAGCTTTGGTCTCCAGTACAATGAGCAGTTCTTC
TRBJ1-6	TRBV6-1	TRBD1	CASRDTGENSPLHF	TGTGCCAGCAGGGACACAGGGGAGAATTCACCCCTCCACTTT
TRBJ2-3	TRBV6-1	TRBD2	CASSSGTSGTDTQYF	TGTGCCAGCAGTTCCGGGACTAGCGGCACAGATACGCAGTATTTT
TRBJ2-7	TRBV6-5	-	CASSYQTGSYEQYF	TGTGCCAGCAGTTACCAGACAGGAAGCTACGAGCAGTACTTC
TRBJ2-5	TRBV4-2	TRBD2	CASSQEGLAGVLETQYF	TGTGCCAGCAGCCAAGAAGGGCTAGCGGGGGTTCTGGAGACCCAGTACTTC
TRBJ1-1	TRBV9	-	CASSSRQRGTEAFF	TGTGCCAGCAGCTCGAGGCAGAGAGGCACTGAAGCTTTCTTT
TRBJ2-1	TRBV7-9	TRBD2	CASSPGGGPNEQFF	TGTGCCAGCAGCCCCGGCGGGGGGCCCAATGAGCAGTTCTTC
TRBJ2-2	TRBV5-1	-	CASSLVIQGELFF	TGCGCCAGCAGCTTGGTAATTCAGGGGGAGCTGTTTTTT
TRBJ1-2	TRBV4-1	-	CASSQGQNTEGGLGGYTF	TGCGCCAGCAGCCAAGGTCAAAATACCGAAGGAGGGCTGGGGGGCTACACCTTC
TRBJ1-2	TRBV5-1	TRBD1	CASSFDREGYTF	TGCGCCAGCAGCTTCGACAGGGAGGGCTACACCTTC
TRBJ1-4	TRBV15	TRBD1	CATRTGGTGGPNEKLFF	TGTGCCACCAGAACCGGAGGGACAGGGGGCCCTAATGAAAAACTGTTTTTT
TRBJ2-7	TRBV4-3	-	CASSQDRGAVYEQYF	TGCGCCAGCAGCCAAGACCGGGGGGCCGTCTACGAGCAGTACTTC
TRBJ1-2	TRBV25-1	-	CASSEFGGESYGYTF	TGTGCCAGCAGTGAATTCGGAGGAGAGAGTTATGGCTACACCTTC
TRBJ1-1	TRBV5-6	-	CASSLEQGQFGTEAFF	TGTGCCAGCAGCTTGGAACAGGGTCAATTCGGCACTGAAGCTTTCTTT
TRBJ2-7	TRBV6-5	-	CASSYLSVFGSYEQYF	TGTGCCAGCAGTTATCTTTCGGTCTTCGGCTCCTACGAGCAGTACTTC
TRBJ2-2	TRBV7-2	-	CASTRRGLANTGELFF	TGTGCCAGCACGAGGCGGGGGCTAGCCAACACCGGGGAGCTGTTTTTT
TRBJ2-6	TRBV6-4	-	CASSDSTGSGANVLTF	TGTGCCAGCAGTGACTCAACAGGCTCTGGGGCCAACGTCCTGACTTTC